This T cell receptor beta chain was profiled in a study of human T cells and chemical hapten exposure. Time point described: healthy volunteer bleed at 6 weeks. Total RNA was isolated from unfractionated whole blood. Trimming removed 10 bases at V and 3 bases at J, with 7 bases between. The CDR3 totals 11 residues. Germline V gene lookup returns CDR1 KGHSH and CDR2 LQKENI. TCRdb reprocessed the RACE reads via MiXCR and lists one record per CDR3 protein. The data contain about 77,000 distinct CDR3 sequences, approximately 8.1% of them singletons. The TCR originated in a female donor in good health. Some clones in this sample may be carry-over from other donors' samples. This chain connects TRBV18 to TRBJ1-3, with unresolved D. The material sequenced was whole blood. CDR3 amino acids: CATRNGNTIYF. The CDR3 nucleotides read TGTGCCACCCGGAATGGAAACACCATATATTTT.